A single sample is the source of the 30 T cell receptor beta chains below, sequenced in a study of response to subunit inactivated influenza vaccine. From the RT-PCR reads, TCRdb called clonotypes with MiXCR, one entry per CDR3 protein. The sample includes about 650,000 distinct CDR3 sequences, 15% to 19% of them seen just once. Source: PBMCs from blood, taken about 13 days after vaccination. All receptors derive from a man aged 45 to 65 who received an inactivated influenza vaccine.

This clonotype was seen a few times. The CDR3 loop is CASSRTFTEQYF. The CDR3 nucleotides read TGCGCCAGCAGCCGCACCTTTACCGAGCAGTACTTC. This sequence joins TRBV5-1 and TRBJ2-7; unclear D gene. Germline V lookup: CDR1 SGHRS, CDR2 YFSETQ. V was trimmed by 4 bases and J by 6 bases, leaving 11 bases between them. This CDR3 comprises 12 residues.

The chain uses TRBV7-9 and TRBJ2-7, with D unclear. Looked up from germline, CDR1 is SEHNR and CDR2 is FQNEAQ (reference sequence). The CDR3 covers 16 residues. V lost 0 bases, J lost 3 bases, and 15 bases lay in between. The CDR3 DNA reads TGTGCCAGCAGCTTAGCGTATGGGCAGCTTAGCTACGAGCAGTACTTC. It translates to CASSLAYGQLSYEQYF.

In this sample, this clonotype turned up a few times. The V and J genes are TRBV14 and TRBJ1-3; D not certain. With 0 bases removed from V and 7 bases from J, the gap between germline ends came to 7 bases. The CDR3 loop spans 13 amino acids. Germline CDR1 and CDR2: SGHDN and FVKESK. The CDR3 coding sequence is TGTGCCAGCAGCCAAGATATGGTGAACACCATATATTTT. This codes for CASSQDMVNTIYF.

This clonotype was detected only a few times. The junction departs from germline at one end; a sequencing error may be responsible. This chain uses TRBV28 with TRBJ2-1; D possibly corresponds to TRBD2 (6 bases). CDR1 and CDR2 from the germline V gene are MDHEN and SYDVKM. The CDR3 has 15 residues. The CDR3 loop reads CASHLGRGYYTEQFF. Here the CDR3 DNA reads TGTGCCAGCCACTTGGGGCGGGGATACTACACTGAGCAGTTCTTC.

This clonotype came up many times. V and J are TRBV15 and TRBJ2-5; a possible D gene is TRBD1 (5 bases). This CDR3 spans 15 amino acids. The V and J ends lost 0 bases and 2 bases respectively, with 10 bases between them. From germline, CDR1 is LNHNV and CDR2 YYDKDF (reference sequence). This chain's CDR3 is CATSRDGALQETQYF. DNA of the CDR3: TGTGCCACCAGCAGAGATGGGGCTCTTCAAGAGACCCAGTACTTC.

The V and J genes are TRBV15 and TRBJ2-1, with 7 positions matching TRBD1. V dropped 1 base and J dropped 4; count of bases not matched to a gene: 4. The CDR3 length is 15 residues. CDR1 and CDR2 (germline): LNHNV, YYDKDF (reference sequence). The CDR3: CATSRVGRGYNEQFF. In nucleotides, the CDR3 is TGTGCCACCAGCAGAGTCGGCAGGGGGTACAATGAGCAGTTCTTC.

This clonotype came up a few times. This rearrangement joins TRBV7-8 to TRBJ2-2, with D possibly being TRBD2 (6 bases). V was clipped by 5 bases and J by 4 bases, with 14 bases between them. The CDR3 has 15 residues. Germline V gene sequence: CDR1 SGHVS, CDR2 FQNEAQ. As DNA, the CDR3 is TGTGCCAGCAGCGGAACCGGGACTTTCACCGGGGAGCTGTTTTTT. It translates to CASSGTGTFTGELFF.

This clonotype has just a few counts. The CDR3 DNA follows: TGTGCCAGCAGCCCCTCTCAAGGCGGTCTACGAGGCTACACCTTC. Amino acids: CASSPSQGGLRGYTF. The chain uses TRBV3-1 and TRBJ1-2; D ambiguous. The length of the CDR3 is 15 residues. Trimming removed 4 bases at V and 8 bases at J, with 20 bases between. Per the germline V gene, CDR1 is LGHDT and CDR2 is YNNKEL (reference sequence).

This chain uses TRBV15 with TRBJ2-5; unclear D gene. Per germline, CDR1 LNHNV and CDR2 YYDKDF (reference sequence). This CDR3 has 13 amino acids. V was shortened by 5 bases and J by 4 bases, with 11 bases between the two germline ends. The CDR3 is CATSPIGTETQYF. The CDR3 coding sequence is TGTGCCACCAGCCCCATCGGTACAGAGACCCAGTACTTC.

The chain employs TRBV7-2 and TRBJ1-1, with 9 bases fitting TRBD1. Germline V gene lookup returns CDR1 SGHTA and CDR2 FQGNSA. V lost 1 base to trimming and J lost 1 base; unmatched junction nucleotides: 7. This CDR3 spans 17 amino acids. CDR3 DNA: TGTGCCAGCAGCTTAGTTGGACCGGGACAGGGGAACACTGAAGCTTTCTTT. It translates to CASSLVGPGQGNTEAFF.

The chain couples TRBV9 to TRBJ2-1; D gene uncertain. With 3 bases removed from V and 5 bases from J, the gap between germline ends came to 9 bases. CDR1 is SGDLS, CDR2 YYNGEE, per germline. The CDR3 sequence is 13 residues long. The CDR3 is CASSADPHNEQFF. The DNA of the CDR3 is TGTGCCAGCAGCGCGGATCCTCACAATGAGCAGTTCTTC. Based on the CDR3 plus reference TRBV9 and TRBJ2-1, the full variable domain is DSGVTQTPKHLITATGQRVTLRCSPRSGDLSVYWYQQSLDQGLQFLIQYYNGEERAKGNILERFSAQQFPDLHSELNLSSLELGDSALYFCASSADPHNEQFFGPGTRLTVL.

This chain links TRBV3-1 with TRBJ2-7; D uncertain. CDR1 and CDR2 from the germline V gene are LGHDT and YNNKEL (reference sequence). CDR3 length equals 12 residues. Trimming left V 6 bases short and J 4 bases short, with 10 bases between. The DNA for the CDR3 is TGTGCCAGCAGTCAACACCGATACGAGCAGTACTTC. It encodes CASSQHRYEQYF.

The J gene is TRBJ2-6, the V gene TRBV3-1; 10 positions match TRBD2. Looked up from germline, CDR1 is LGHDT and CDR2 is YNNKEL (reference sequence). The CDR3 is 20 residues long. V lost 0 bases and J lost 1; bases outside the gene matches: 9. Here the CDR3 DNA reads TGTGCCAGCAGCCAAGATTTGGCTAGCGGGAGAAGATCTGGGGCCAACGTCCTGACTTTC. This encodes CASSQDLASGRRSGANVLTF. Filled out from reference TRBV3-1 and TRBJ2-6, the complete variable domain reads DTAVSQTPKYLVTQMGNDKSIKCEQNLGHDTMYWYKQDSKKFLKIMFSYNNKELIINETVPNRFSPKSPDKAHLNLHINSLELGDSAVYFCASSQDLASGRRSGANVLTFGAGSRLTVL.

The rearrangement joins TRBV6-2 or TRBV6-3 to TRBJ2-7, with 9 nucleotides matching TRBD1. This CDR3 is built from 15 residues. J was trimmed by 3 bases and V by 7 bases; bases with no gene match: 10. Per the germline V gene, CDR1 is MNHEY and CDR2 is SVGEGT. The CDR3 is CASTSPGTGYYEQYF. For the CDR3, the DNA is TGTGCCAGCACCTCCCCCGGGACAGGGTACTACGAGCAGTACTTC.

The chain has TRBV5-1 and TRBJ2-5; possible D gene TRBD1, 5 bases. The germline V gene encodes CDR1 SGHRS and CDR2 YFSETQ. The ends were cut back, 0 bases at V and 7 bases at J, with 22 bases in the middle. The CDR3 runs 17 residues. In nucleotides, the CDR3 is TGCGCCAGCAGCTTGGGGCAGGGAAGGACCGTACCGCGGACCCAGTACTTC. It is translated as CASSLGQGRTVPRTQYF.

There are a few counts of this clonotype. This chain joins TRBV27 and TRBJ1-5; no reliable D call. The V end lost 2 bases, the J end lost 5 bases, and 7 bases lay between the germline ends. Germline V gene lookup returns CDR1 MNHEY and CDR2 SMNVEV (reference sequence). This CDR3 is built from 13 residues. The CDR3 protein is CASSLTEYQPQHF. CDR3 nucleotide sequence: TGTGCCAGCAGTTTAACAGAGTATCAGCCCCAGCATTTT.

This clonotype was seen a few times. The chain carries TRBV6-1 and TRBJ1-1; no clear D. Trimming took 6 bases from V and 2 from J, leaving 16 bases between them. CDR1 is MNHNS, CDR2 SASEGT, per germline. The length of the CDR3 is 15 residues. The CDR3 here is CASRRLRVSNTEAFF. As DNA, the CDR3 is TGTGCCAGCAGAAGGCTACGGGTCTCAAACACTGAAGCTTTCTTT.

The sample holds a few counts of this clonotype. The J gene is TRBJ1-1, the V gene TRBV11-2; D remains unclear. From germline, CDR1 is SGHAT and CDR2 FQNNGV. Trimming left V 0 bases short and J 11 bases short, with 13 bases between. The CDR3 consists of 13 residues. The CDR3 loop reads CASSLDLTRGAFF. In nucleotides, the CDR3 is TGTGCCAGCAGCTTAGATCTGACAAGAGGTGCTTTCTTT.

The V gene is TRBV29-1, the J gene TRBJ2-2, with unresolved D. The germline V gene encodes CDR1 SQVTM and CDR2 ANQGSEA. The CDR3 has 12 amino acids. The V gene lost 2 bases and the J gene lost 5 bases, with 6 bases spanning the gap. The CDR3 spells CSVELKTGELFF. CDR3 DNA: TGCAGCGTTGAACTAAAAACCGGGGAGCTGTTTTTT.

In regard to this clonotype: This may come from a read error, since a much larger clone is one base off. The CDR3 end shows no conserved phenylalanine or tryptophan, and so a read error is likely. The rearrangement uses TRBV12-3 or TRBV12-4 and TRBJ2-3; TRBD2 matches at 9 bases. Trimming removed 3 bases from V and 5 bases from J; junction bases left unmatched: 9. The CDR3 totals 16 residues. The CDR3 sequence is CASSFVGGGAEDTQYY. DNA of the CDR3: TGTGCCAGCAGTTTCGTCGGCGGGGGGGCCGAAGATACGCAGTATTAT.

This clonotype was detected a few times. This rearrangement joins TRBV12-3 or TRBV12-4 to TRBJ1-2; 7 bases are shared with TRBD1. After removal of 1 base from V and 6 bases from J, the junction contained 2 bases not matched to a gene. The CDR3 has 13 amino acids. The CDR3 sequence: CASSLVGTDGYTF. CDR3 coding DNA: TGTGCCAGCAGTTTAGTTGGGACAGATGGCTACACCTTC.

There are a few counts of this clonotype. The chain uses TRBV3-1 and TRBJ2-1; 11 bases are a match to TRBD2. CDR3 length: 19 residues. J lost 3 bases, V lost 1 base, and 11 bases had no gene match. The germline CDR1 and CDR2 sequences are LGHDT and YNNKEL (reference sequence). CDR3 loop: CASSQGGLAGGKFYNEQFF. CDR3 sequence (DNA): TGTGCCAGCAGCCAAGGCGGGCTAGCGGGGGGCAAATTCTACAATGAGCAGTTCTTC.

This clonotype was counted a few times. This chain links TRBV2 with TRBJ2-2; TRBD1 might be the D (6 bases). The CDR3 runs to 12 residues. V lost 10 bases to trimming and J lost 7 bases, with 13 bases between them. Germline CDR1 SNHLY, CDR2 FYNNEI. The CDR3 reads CAINRAGGELFF. The DNA of the CDR3 is TGTGCCATCAACAGGGCTGGCGGGGAGCTGTTTTTT.

The gene calls are TRBV4-2 and TRBJ2-2, with unresolved D. Between the trimmed V and J ends, which lost 1 base and 5 bases, there was a span of 8 bases. CDR1 and CDR2 from the germline V gene are LGHNA and YNFKEQ. CDR3 size: 14 residues. The CDR3 region has the DNA TGTGCCAGCAGCCAAGCGCTTGGGACCGGGGAGCTGTTTTTT. It encodes CASSQALGTGELFF.

This clonotype was seen a handful of times. The chain couples TRBV7-2 to TRBJ2-7, with D unresolved. Germline loops: CDR1 SGHTA, CDR2 FQGNSA. CDR3 length: 13 residues. V dropped 2 bases and J dropped 2 bases, with 7 bases sitting between them. CDR3 DNA: TGTGCCAGCAGCTTACTAGGAACCTACGAGCAGTACTTC. Translating gives CASSLLGTYEQYF.

This clonotype was counted ten times or more. This chain joins TRBV12-3 or TRBV12-4 and TRBJ2-1; the match to TRBD2 covers 9 bases. J was trimmed by 0 bases and V by 6 bases; bases with no gene match: 6. CDR3 length: 16 amino acids. The CDR3 is CASSPISGSSYNEQFF. The CDR3 DNA sequence: TGTGCCAGCAGCCCTATTAGCGGGAGCTCCTACAATGAGCAGTTCTTC.

This clonotype was observed a handful of times. The chain is built from TRBV12-3 or TRBV12-4 and TRBJ1-2; TRBD1 matches 10 bases. The length of the CDR3 is 17 residues. Losses at the gene ends were 6 bases for V and 4 bases for J; bases not matched to a gene: 14. The CDR3 DNA reads as TGTGCCAGCAGCGCCCGACAGGGGGCGAGACGGGGCTATGGCTACACCTTC. Protein: CASSARQGARRGYGYTF.

The V and J genes are TRBV9 and TRBJ2-3, with 11 bases that match TRBD2. The ends lost 3 bases at V and 4 bases at J; junction bases unmatched: 7. Looked up from germline, CDR1 is SGDLS and CDR2 is YYNGEE. This CDR3 contains 16 residues. The CDR3 DNA follows: TGTGCCAGCAGCGCCCGTCTAGCGGGGGGATCAGATACGCAGTATTTT. This codes for CASSARLAGGSDTQYF.

This clonotype was observed a handful of times. The rearrangement links TRBV9 to TRBJ2-1, with a weak D call TRBD1 (7 bases). Per the germline V gene, CDR1 is SGDLS and CDR2 is YYNGEE. V gave up 0 bases and J gave up 5 bases, with 18 bases separating them. The CDR3 contains 17 residues. In DNA, the CDR3 is TGTGCCAGCAGCGTAGCAGGAGGGGGCACCGGGCACAATGAGCAGTTCTTC. Translation gives CASSVAGGGTGHNEQFF.

This clonotype was counted only a few times. J is TRBJ2-1 and V is TRBV4-3, with D perhaps TRBD1 (5 bases). Between the trimmed V and J ends, which lost 1 base and 8 bases, there was a span of 12 bases. This CDR3 spans 14 amino acids. CDR1 and CDR2 (germline): LGHNA, YSLEER. CDR3 in amino acids: CASSQGPFRDEQFF. The CDR3 nucleotides read TGCGCCAGCAGCCAAGGGCCTTTCAGGGATGAGCAGTTCTTC.